This entry lists 7 T cell receptor beta chains sequenced from one sample in a study of CD8+CD57+ T cells in acquired aplastic anemia. Individuals selected for sequencing had exhibited CD8+CD57+ cell expansion on flow cytometry. The template used for profiling TCR beta VDJ and CDR3 was genomic DNA. TCRdb reprocessed the reads with MiXCR, giving one entry per CDR3 protein. The sample carries more than 250,000 distinct CDR3 sequences, 82% recorded once. Sequencing used sorted CD4+, CD8+, or CD8+CD57+ T cells (not recorded which) from PBMCs. The receptors here all came from a human donor with aplastic anemia.

Of note for this clonotype: Likely a read error: the CDR3 ends without its conserved phenylalanine or tryptophan. No DNA is shown, since the ends of the CDR3 on it are uncertain; the CDR3 is the one TCRdb lists. J is TRBJ2-4 and V is TRBV7-2. Germline loops: CDR1 SGHTA, CDR2 FQGNSA. The CDR3 is 12 amino acids long, termini counted. CDR3 amino acids: CASSGAGNIETL.

The chain combines TRBV5-6 with TRBJ2-7; a weak D match, TRBD2 (6 bases). V dropped 0 bases and J dropped 6 bases, with 19 bases sitting between them. The CDR3 sequence is 16 residues long. CDR1 is SGHDT and CDR2 is YYEEEE in the germline V gene. This CDR3 is CASSLGEEANLAEQYV. The CDR3 DNA reads TGTGCCAGCAGCTTGGGGGAGGAGGCGAACCTGGCCGAGCAGTACGTC.

Comment on this clonotype: The junction departs from germline at one end; a sequencing error may be responsible. The chain recombines TRBV9 with TRBJ2-3; tentative D call: TRBD1 (6 bases). Germline lookup yields CDR1 SGDLS and CDR2 YYNGEE. CDR3 size: 13 residues. This CDR3 reads CASREGGDTKQFF. In DNA, the CDR3 is TGTGCCAGCAGGGAAGGGGGAGATACGAAGCAGTTTTTT.

V is TRBV19 and J is TRBJ2-5; no clear D gene. The CDR3 contains 13 residues. Trimming stripped 9 bases from V and 0 bases from J, with 11 bases between. Germline V gene sequence: CDR1 LNHDA, CDR2 SQIVND (reference sequence). The CDR3 DNA is TGTGCCAGCAGCCCCCGGAACCAAGAGACCCAGTACTTC. Protein sequence: CASSPRNQETQYF.

The DNA for the CDR3 is TGTGCCAGCACCCGCAGGGGTGCAGATGGCTACACCTTC. It yields the protein CASTRRGADGYTF. The V and J genes are TRBV2 and TRBJ1-2; maybe TRBD1 (6 bases). The CDR3 is made up of 13 amino acids. Germline V lookup: CDR1 SNHLY, CDR2 FYNNEI. With 7 bases removed from V and 6 bases from J, the gap between germline ends came to 15 bases.

Regarding this clonotype: A read error may be the cause here, since a much bigger clone is one base away. In nucleotides, the CDR3 is TGTGCCAGCAGCTCCGCGGTTACGGGTGGACAGTTCTTCTTT. Encoded protein: CASSSAVTGGQFFF. The rearrangement links TRBV7-8 to TRBJ2-3, with D possibly being TRBD1 (6 bases). CDR1 SGHVS and CDR2 FQNEAQ come from the germline V gene. The CDR3 runs 14 residues.

This clonotype was detected once. This is likely a read error, given that the CDR3 carries no conserved phenylalanine or tryptophan at its end. The DNA is omitted, as the CDR3 cannot be located on it reliably, and the CDR3 follows TCRdb's listing. This CDR3 reads CASSQVLSGIYEL. This chain uses TRBV7-9 with TRBJ2-3; the listed D gene, TRBD2, was not tested against the DNA. Both ends counted, the CDR3 spans 13 residues. The germline gives CDR1 SEHNR, CDR2 FQNEAQ (reference sequence).